These T cell receptor beta chains were read from a single sample in a study of blood T cell repertoires in COVID-19. Method: immunoSEQ multiplex PCR; TCRdb's copy keeps in-frame clones and lacks some. In the table there are a few hundred thousand clones, 80% to 90% of which are singletons. Sequencing was performed on PBMCs or T cells enriched from blood (not recorded which). These receptors came from a woman in her forties or fifties in a cohort exposed to, infected with or recovered from COVID-19 (not recorded which). The CDR3 runs from the conserved cysteine through the conserved F or W. D genes are given only for firm matches. Expanded clones are given a class, and other clones once, few, many or no size at all.

D: TRBD1; size: -; J: TRBJ1-6; V: TRBV6-4; CDR3: CASSALGQGGSPLHF; DNA: TGTGCCAGCAGTGCCCTCGGACAGGGGGGTTCACCCCTCCACTTT
D: -; size: -; J: TRBJ1-5; V: TRBV30; CDR3: CAWSVQVEQPQHF; DNA: TGTGCCTGGAGTGTACAGGTGGAACAGCCCCAGCATTTT
D: TRBD1; size: -; J: TRBJ2-5; V: TRBV4-2; CDR3: CASSQTGQGGETQYF; DNA: TGTGCCAGCAGCCAGACGGGACAGGGAGGCGAGACCCAGTACTTC
D: -; size: -; J: TRBJ1-3; V: TRBV7-9; CDR3: CASSLRGNSGNTIYF; DNA: TGTGCCAGCAGCTTACGAGGGAACTCTGGAAACACCATATATTTT
D: -; size: -; J: TRBJ1-5; V: TRBV6-1; CDR3: CASSELTLYSNQPQHF; DNA: TGTGCCAGCAGTGAATTGACACTCTATAGCAATCAGCCCCAGCATTTT
D: -; size: once; J: TRBJ1-2; V: TRBV4-1; CDR3: CASSQDTGQTTYGYTF; DNA: TGCGCCAGCAGCCAAGATACAGGGCAAACGACATATGGCTACACCTTC
D: -; size: -; J: TRBJ1-3; V: TRBV21-1; CDR3: CASSKTSRASGNTIYF; DNA: TGTGCCAGCAGTAAAACATCCAGGGCCAGCGGAAACACCATATATTTT
D: TRBD2; size: -; J: TRBJ2-1; V: TRBV19; CDR3: CASSPKRTSGRYNEQFF; DNA: TGTGCCAGTAGTCCTAAAAGGACTAGCGGGAGGTACAATGAGCAGTTCTTC
D: TRBD1; size: once; J: TRBJ2-3; V: TRBV7-9; CDR3: CASSFLSWTGGVDTQYF; DNA: TGTGCCAGCAGCTTTCTGTCCTGGACAGGGGGCGTAGATACGCAGTATTTT
D: -; size: -; J: TRBJ1-4; V: TRBV28; CDR3: CASGNRGFLFF; DNA: TGTGCCAGCGGAAATCGAGGTTTCCTGTTTTTT
D: TRBD1; size: -; J: TRBJ1-2; V: TRBV5-4; CDR3: CASTKPGGGNYGYTF; DNA: TGTGCCAGCACCAAACCAGGGGGCGGTAACTATGGCTACACCTTC
D: TRBD1; size: -; J: TRBJ1-2; V: TRBV5-6; CDR3: CASSPDRQGFGYTF; DNA: TGTGCCAGCAGCCCAGATCGACAGGGGTTTGGCTACACCTTC
D: -; size: -; J: TRBJ1-1; V: TRBV5-1; CDR3: CASSLMGGGNTEAFF; DNA: TGCGCCAGCAGCTTGATGGGAGGGGGGAACACTGAAGCTTTCTTT
D: -; size: -; J: TRBJ2-3; V: TRBV10-1; CDR3: CASSGAGLGTQYF; DNA: TGCGCCAGCAGTGGGGCGGGTCTCGGGACGCAGTATTTT
D: -; size: -; J: TRBJ2-3; V: TRBV7-3; CDR3: CASSQGTDTQYF; DNA: TGTGCCAGCAGCCAGGGGACAGATACGCAGTATTTT
D: TRBD1; size: -; J: TRBJ1-4; V: TRBV29-1; CDR3: CSVPLGTGAEKLFF; DNA: TGCAGCGTCCCGTTGGGGACAGGGGCTGAAAAACTGTTTTTT
D: TRBD1; size: -; J: TRBJ1-2; V: TRBV5-4; CDR3: CASSLGTGGADGYTF; DNA: TGTGCCAGCAGCTTAGGGACAGGGGGCGCCGATGGCTACACCTTC
D: -; size: few; J: TRBJ1-4; V: TRBV2; CDR3: CASILGGTSTANEKLFF; DNA: TGTGCCAGCATCCTGGGGGGGACTTCGACTGCTAATGAAAAACTGTTTTTT
D: TRBD1; size: -; J: TRBJ2-5; V: TRBV28; CDR3: CASSPPRTGRETQYF; DNA: TGTGCCAGCAGCCCACCCCGGACAGGGCGAGAGACCCAGTACTTC
D: TRBD1; size: -; J: TRBJ1-2; V: TRBV19; CDR3: CASSATSPRQGGYGYTF; DNA: TGTGCCAGTAGTGCCACCTCCCCTCGACAGGGAGGCTATGGCTACACCTTC
D: -; size: -; J: TRBJ2-2; V: TRBV6-2/TRBV6-3; CDR3: CASSDTLTGELFF; DNA: TGTGCCAGCAGTGACACACTCACCGGGGAGCTGTTTTTT
D: -; size: once; J: TRBJ1-2; V: TRBV20-1; CDR3: CRGGGTFYTF; DNA: TGCAGGGGGGGAGGGACCTTCTACACCTTC
D: TRBD1; size: -; J: TRBJ2-3; V: TRBV5-6; CDR3: CASSKDRGATDTQYF; DNA: TGTGCCAGCAGCAAGGACAGGGGGGCCACAGATACGCAGTATTTT
D: TRBD1; size: -; J: TRBJ1-3; V: TRBV30; CDR3: CAWRKGGAAGNTIYF; DNA: TGTGCCTGGAGGAAAGGGGGCGCCGCAGGAAACACCATATATTTT
D: -; size: -; J: TRBJ2-3; V: TRBV14; CDR3: CASSQNGADTQYF; DNA: TGTGCCAGCAGCCAAAACGGGGCAGATACGCAGTATTTT
D: TRBD1; size: -; J: TRBJ2-4; V: TRBV5-1; CDR3: CASSLASTGNIQYF; DNA: TGCGCCAGCAGCTTGGCCTCGACAGGGAACATTCAGTACTTC